The clone carrying this T cell receptor (beta chain) was counted only a few times. Its matching antigen is unknown. The data were obtained in a study of cytomegalovirus exposure and HLA in healthy donors. Broader study findings: In an earlier analysis, most TCR beta V segments were productive about 90% or about 30% of the time. Common viral pathogens (according to a later analysis) appeared linked to several of the most significant clusters.

These donors counted as nominally healthy when sampled, but unrecorded immune exposures were likely. Researchers ran the PCR with 60 Vbeta and 13 Jbeta primers. The method was immunoSEQ multiplex PCR; TCRdb's version includes in-frame clones alone and lacks a portion of them. The sample shows some 150,000 clones, 84% of them seen only once. Sequenced material: PBMCs. This receptor was taken from a boy aged 2-9 years in good health and CMV-seronegative.

The chain's CDR3 is CASRRGGDNTEAFF. CDR3 DNA: TGCGCCAGCAGGAGAGGGGGAGATAACACTGAAGCTTTCTTT. The chain couples TRBV5-1 to TRBJ1-1; TRBD1 is a possible D gene (6 bases). Trimming pared 5 bases from V and 2 bases from J, leaving 13 bases between. The CDR3 length is 14 residues. Germline CDR1 is SGHRS and CDR2 is YFSETQ.